The T cell receptor (beta chain) described here comes from a study of blood T cell repertoires in COVID-19. Study in general: T cells, B-cell-depleted T cells, or PBMCs supplied cDNA or gDNA.

Germline CDR1 SGDLS, CDR2 YYNGEE. The CDR3 loop spans 14 amino acids. V lost 0 bases and J lost 6, with 13 bases in between. Original analysis: Reference gene primers were amplified, and this amplification served to estimate nucleated cell counts. The table came from immunoSEQ multiplex PCR; TCRdb's copy has only in-frame clones and leaves some out. D and trimming come from the DNA, and the V and J calls and clone size come from that table. The sample has about 310,000 clones, around 89% seen once. Seattle patients were enrolled while actively infected and followed longitudinally. The chain carries TRBV9 and TRBJ2-7; D is undetermined. The sample consisted of peripheral blood. The source of this sequence is a woman aged 40 to 49 with COVID-19, enrolled during active disease. CDR3 residues: CASSVDLVISEQYF. In nucleotides, the CDR3 is TGTGCCAGCAGCGTAGATCTAGTTATTTCCGAGCAGTACTTC.